This T cell receptor beta chain was found in a study of regulatory T cells in long-lasting Graves disease. CDR3 size: 16 residues. CDR1 and CDR2 from the germline V gene are DFQATT and SNEGSKA (reference sequence). Trimming took 3 bases from V and 2 from J; bases not matched to a gene: 9. Regarding time point: newly diagnosed GD, antithyroid drugs for less than 3 months. Following extraction of RNA from PBMCs, that RNA was used to make the TCR library. iRepertoire HTBI primers and Arm-PCR of CDR3 regions built TCR beta libraries. One entry per CDR3 protein results from TCRdb running MiXCR on the multiplex PCR reads. This table holds 410,000 or so distinct CDR3 sequences, more than 13% found once. This clonotype came up many times. These same records also appear under a second study, on T cells in Graves' hyperthyroidism and ophthalmopathy. This second report adds: Researchers found most expanded thyroid clonotypes above 0.001 in blood as well.

Sequenced material: peripheral blood mononuclear cells (PBMCs), taken at new diagnosis, from a patient treated with antithyroid drugs. This chain uses TRBV20-1 with TRBJ1-5, with 8 bases lining up with TRBD1. The source is a woman aged 25 to 39 with Graves disease. CDR3 DNA: TGCAGTGCTAGTACAGGGGGTGCAAGGGGCAATCAGCCCCAGCATTTT. Encoded protein: CSASTGGARGNQPQHF.